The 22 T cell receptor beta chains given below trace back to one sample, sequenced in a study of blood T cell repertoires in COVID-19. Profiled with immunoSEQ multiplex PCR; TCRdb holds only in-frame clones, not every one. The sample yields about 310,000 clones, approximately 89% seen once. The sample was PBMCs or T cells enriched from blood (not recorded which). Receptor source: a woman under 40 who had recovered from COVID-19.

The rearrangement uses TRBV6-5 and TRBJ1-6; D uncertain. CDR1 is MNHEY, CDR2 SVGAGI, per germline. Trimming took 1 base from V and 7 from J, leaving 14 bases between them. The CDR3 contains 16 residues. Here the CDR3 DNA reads TGTGCCAGCAGTTACTTAGGCCGGGTCCGGAATTCACCCCTCCACTTT. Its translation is CASSYLGRVRNSPLHF.

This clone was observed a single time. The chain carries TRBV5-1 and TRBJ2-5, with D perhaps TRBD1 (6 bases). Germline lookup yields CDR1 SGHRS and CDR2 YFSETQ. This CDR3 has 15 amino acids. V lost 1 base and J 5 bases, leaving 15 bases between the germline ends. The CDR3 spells CASSLTNRAEETQYF. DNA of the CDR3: TGCGCCAGCAGCTTGACAAACAGGGCCGAGGAGACCCAGTACTTC.

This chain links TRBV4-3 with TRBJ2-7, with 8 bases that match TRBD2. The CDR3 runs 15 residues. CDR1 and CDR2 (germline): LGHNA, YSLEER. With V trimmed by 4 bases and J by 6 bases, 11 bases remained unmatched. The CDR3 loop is CASSLSGSGAFEQYF. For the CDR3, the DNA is TGCGCCAGCAGCCTGAGCGGGAGTGGGGCGTTCGAGCAGTACTTC.

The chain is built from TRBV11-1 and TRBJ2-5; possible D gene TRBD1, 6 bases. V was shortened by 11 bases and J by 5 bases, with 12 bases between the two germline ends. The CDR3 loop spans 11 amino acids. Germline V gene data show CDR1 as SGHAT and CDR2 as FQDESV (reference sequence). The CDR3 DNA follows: TGTGCCCAACGCAGGGGTGAGACCCAGTACTTC. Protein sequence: CAQRRGETQYF. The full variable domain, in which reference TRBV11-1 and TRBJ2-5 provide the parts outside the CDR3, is EAEVAQSPRYKITEKSQAVAFWCDPISGHATLYWYRQILGQGPELLVQFQDESVVDDSQLPKDRFSAERLKGVDSTLKIQPAELGDSAMYLCAQRRGETQYFGPGTRLLVL.

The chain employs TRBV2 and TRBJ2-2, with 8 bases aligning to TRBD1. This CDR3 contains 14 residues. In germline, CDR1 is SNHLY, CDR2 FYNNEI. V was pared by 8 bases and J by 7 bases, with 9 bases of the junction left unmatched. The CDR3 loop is CASGTGTLLGELFF. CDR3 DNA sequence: TGTGCCAGCGGGACAGGAACCCTCCTCGGGGAGCTGTTTTTT. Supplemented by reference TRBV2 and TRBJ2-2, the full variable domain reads EPEVTQTPSHQVTQMGQEVILRCVPISNHLYFYWYRQILGQKVEFLVSFYNNEISEKSEIFDDQFSVERPDGSNFTLKIRSTKLEDSAMYFCASGTGTLLGELFFGEGSRLTVL.

The chain's CDR3 is CASSLGTADKQFF. The CDR3 DNA follows: TGTGCCAGCAGCCTTGGGACTGCGGATAAGCAGTTCTTC. The rearrangement uses TRBV3-1 (or the pseudogene TRBV3-2) and TRBJ2-1, with D maybe TRBD2 (6 bases). Trimming cost V 4 bases and J 11 bases, with 15 bases left between them. Germline lookup yields CDR1 LGHDT and CDR2 YNNKEL (reference sequence). This CDR3 contains 13 residues.

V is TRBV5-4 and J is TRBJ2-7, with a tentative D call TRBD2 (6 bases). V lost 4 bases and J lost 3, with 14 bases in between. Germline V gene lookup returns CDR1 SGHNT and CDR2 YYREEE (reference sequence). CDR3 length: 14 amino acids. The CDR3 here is CASSLEGYGYEQYF. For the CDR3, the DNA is TGTGCCAGCAGCCTGGAGGGGTATGGCTACGAGCAGTACTTC.

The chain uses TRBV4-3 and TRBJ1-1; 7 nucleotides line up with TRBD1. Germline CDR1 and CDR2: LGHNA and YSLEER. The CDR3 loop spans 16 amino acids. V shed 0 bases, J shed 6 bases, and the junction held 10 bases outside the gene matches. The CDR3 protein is CASSQEDGQGVSEAFF. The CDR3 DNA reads TGCGCCAGCAGCCAAGAGGACGGGCAGGGGGTTTCTGAAGCTTTCTTT.

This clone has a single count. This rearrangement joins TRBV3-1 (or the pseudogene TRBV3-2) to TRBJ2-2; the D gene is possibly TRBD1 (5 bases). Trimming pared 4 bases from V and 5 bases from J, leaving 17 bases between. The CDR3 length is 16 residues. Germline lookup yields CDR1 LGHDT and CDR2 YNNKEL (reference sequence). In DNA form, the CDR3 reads TGTGCCAGCAGCCCAAATGGCAGGGTTGGGACCGGGGAGCTGTTTTTT. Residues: CASSPNGRVGTGELFF.

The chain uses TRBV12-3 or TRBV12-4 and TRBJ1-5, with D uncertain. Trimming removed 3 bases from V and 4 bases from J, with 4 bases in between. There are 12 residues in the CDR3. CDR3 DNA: TGTGCCAGCAGTTTCAGTAATCAGCCCCAGCATTTT. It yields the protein CASSFSNQPQHF.

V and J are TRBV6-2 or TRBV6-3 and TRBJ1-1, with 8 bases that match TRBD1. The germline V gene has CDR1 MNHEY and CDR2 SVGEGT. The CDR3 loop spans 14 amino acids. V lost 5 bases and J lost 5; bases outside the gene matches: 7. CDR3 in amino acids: CASSLQGAWTEAFF. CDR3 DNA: TGTGCCAGCAGTCTTCAGGGGGCGTGGACTGAAGCTTTCTTT.

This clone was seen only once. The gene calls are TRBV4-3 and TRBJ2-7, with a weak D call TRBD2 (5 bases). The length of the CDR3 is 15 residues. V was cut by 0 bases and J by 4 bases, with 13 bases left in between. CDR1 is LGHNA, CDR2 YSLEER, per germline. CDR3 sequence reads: CASSQEIGGRYEQYF. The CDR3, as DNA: TGCGCCAGCAGCCAAGAAATAGGTGGGAGATACGAGCAGTACTTC.

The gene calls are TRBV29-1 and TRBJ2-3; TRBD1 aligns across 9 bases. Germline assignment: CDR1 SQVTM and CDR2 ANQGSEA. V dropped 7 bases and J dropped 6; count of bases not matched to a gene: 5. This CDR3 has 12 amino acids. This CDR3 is CSAGQGMDTQYF. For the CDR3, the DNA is TGCAGCGCCGGACAGGGGATGGATACGCAGTATTTT.

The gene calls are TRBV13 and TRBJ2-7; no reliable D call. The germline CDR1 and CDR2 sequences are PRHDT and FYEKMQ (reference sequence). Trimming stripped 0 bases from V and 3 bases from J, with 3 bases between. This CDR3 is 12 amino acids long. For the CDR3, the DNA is TGTGCCAGCAGCTTAGGGTACTACGAGCAGTACTTC. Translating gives CASSLGYYEQYF.

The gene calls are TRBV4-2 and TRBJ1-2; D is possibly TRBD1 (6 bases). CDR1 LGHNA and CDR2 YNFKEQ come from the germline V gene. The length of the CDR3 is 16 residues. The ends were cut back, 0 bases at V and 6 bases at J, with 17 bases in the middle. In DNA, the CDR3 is TGTGCCAGCAGCCAAGATTTCGGGGGGACATACCATGGCTACACCTTC. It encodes CASSQDFGGTYHGYTF.

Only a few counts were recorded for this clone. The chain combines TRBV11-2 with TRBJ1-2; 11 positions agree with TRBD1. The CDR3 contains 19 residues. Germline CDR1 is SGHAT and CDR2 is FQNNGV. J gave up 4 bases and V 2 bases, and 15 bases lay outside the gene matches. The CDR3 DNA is TGTGCCAGCAGCTTATTTATTTCCGGGACAGGGGGTATTAGCTATGGCTACACCTTC. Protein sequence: CASSLFISGTGGISYGYTF.

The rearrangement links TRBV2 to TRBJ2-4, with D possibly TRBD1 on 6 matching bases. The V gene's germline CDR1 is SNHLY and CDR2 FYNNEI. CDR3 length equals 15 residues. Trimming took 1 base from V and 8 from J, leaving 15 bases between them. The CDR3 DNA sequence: TGTGCCAGCAGTGAAGGGCCTCTAGGACAGTACATTCAGTACTTC. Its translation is CASSEGPLGQYIQYF.

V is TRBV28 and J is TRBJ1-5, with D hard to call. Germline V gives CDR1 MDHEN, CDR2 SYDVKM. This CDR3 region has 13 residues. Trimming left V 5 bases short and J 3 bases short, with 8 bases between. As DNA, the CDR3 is TGTGCCAGCAGTCCCTCTCCCAATCAGCCCCAGCATTTT. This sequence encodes CASSPSPNQPQHF.

The CDR3 bases are TGTGCCAGCAGTCAACAGAGTAACACTGAAGCTTTCTTT. Translated: CASSQQSNTEAFF. The V and J genes are TRBV12-3 or TRBV12-4 and TRBJ1-1; the D is unclear. V lost 5 bases and J 2 bases, leaving 9 bases between the germline ends. CDR3 length: 13 amino acids.

For the CDR3, the DNA is TGTGCCTGGAGCCCACCGACAGGGAAAAGTGGGCAGCCCCAGCATTTT. Protein sequence: CAWSPPTGKSGQPQHF. V usage is TRBV30 and J usage is TRBJ1-5; TRBD1 matches at 7 bases. Germline-derived CDR1 and CDR2 are GTSNPN and SVGIG (reference sequence). Trimming cost V 3 bases and J 7 bases; bases outside gene matches: 15. The CDR3 is made up of 16 amino acids.

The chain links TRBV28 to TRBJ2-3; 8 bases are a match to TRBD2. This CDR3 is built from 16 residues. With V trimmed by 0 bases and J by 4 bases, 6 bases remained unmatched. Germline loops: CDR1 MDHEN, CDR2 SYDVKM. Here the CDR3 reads CASSLWGSGISDTQYF. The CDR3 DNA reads TGTGCCAGCAGTTTATGGGGTAGCGGGATCTCAGATACGCAGTATTTT.

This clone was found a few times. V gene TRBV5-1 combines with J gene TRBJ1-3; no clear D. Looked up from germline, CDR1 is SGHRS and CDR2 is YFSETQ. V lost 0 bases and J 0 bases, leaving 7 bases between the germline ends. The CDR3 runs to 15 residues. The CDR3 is CASSLDVDSGNTIYF. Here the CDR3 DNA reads TGCGCCAGCAGCTTGGATGTAGACTCTGGAAACACCATATATTTT.